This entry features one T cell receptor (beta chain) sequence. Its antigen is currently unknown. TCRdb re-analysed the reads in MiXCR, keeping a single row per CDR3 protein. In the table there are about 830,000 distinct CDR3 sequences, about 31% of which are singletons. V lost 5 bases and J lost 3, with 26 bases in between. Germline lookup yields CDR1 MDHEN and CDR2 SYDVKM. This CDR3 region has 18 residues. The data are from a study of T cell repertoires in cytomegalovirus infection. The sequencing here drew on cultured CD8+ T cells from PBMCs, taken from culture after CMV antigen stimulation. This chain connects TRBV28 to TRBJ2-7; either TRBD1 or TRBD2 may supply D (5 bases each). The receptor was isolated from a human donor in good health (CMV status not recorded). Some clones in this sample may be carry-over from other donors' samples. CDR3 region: CASSPEGRRQTGDYEQYV. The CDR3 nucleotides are TGTGCCAGCAGTCCTGAGGGACGGCGACAGACTGGGGACTACGAGCAGTACGTC.